The sequence of this T cell receptor (beta chain) was determined in a study of shared clonotypes between healthy human individuals. Germline assignment: CDR1 PRHDT and CDR2 FYEKMQ (reference sequence). V lost 3 bases, J lost 1 base, and 12 bases lay in between. CDR3 length: 15 amino acids. Data came from immunoSEQ multiplex PCR; TCRdb stores just in-frame clones and leaves some out. Here the sample spans some 1 million clones, 60% to 80% being singletons. The sequenced sample was memory CD4+ T cells sorted from blood. Subset of the sample: CD45RA-negative fraction. This sequence was found in a man aged 18 to 29 in good health. This chain connects TRBV13 to TRBJ1-1, with D hard to call. CDR3 sequence (DNA): TGTGCCAGCAGCTTCGAGCAAACTTGGAACACTGAAGCTTTCTTT. This codes for CASSFEQTWNTEAFF. Complete variable domain (other parts from reference TRBV13 and TRBJ1-1): AAGVIQSPRHLIKEKRETATLKCYPIPRHDTVYWYQQGPGQDPQFLISFYEKMQSDKGSIPDRFSAQQFSDYHSELNMSSLELGDSALYFCASSFEQTWNTEAFFGQGTRLTVV.